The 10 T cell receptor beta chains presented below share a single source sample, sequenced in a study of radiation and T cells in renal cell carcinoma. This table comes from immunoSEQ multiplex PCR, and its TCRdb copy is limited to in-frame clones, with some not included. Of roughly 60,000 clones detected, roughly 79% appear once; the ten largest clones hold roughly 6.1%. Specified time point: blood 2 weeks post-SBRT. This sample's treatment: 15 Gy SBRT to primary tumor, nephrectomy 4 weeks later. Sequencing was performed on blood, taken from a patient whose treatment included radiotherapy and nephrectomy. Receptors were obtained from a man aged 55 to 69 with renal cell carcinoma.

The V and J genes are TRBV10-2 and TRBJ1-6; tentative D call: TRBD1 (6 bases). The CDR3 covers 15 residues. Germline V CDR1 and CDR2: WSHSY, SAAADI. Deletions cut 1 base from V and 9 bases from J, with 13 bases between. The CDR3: CASSEFAGAVSPLHF. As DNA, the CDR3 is TGCGCCAGCAGTGAGTTTGCAGGGGCTGTTTCACCCCTCCACTTT.

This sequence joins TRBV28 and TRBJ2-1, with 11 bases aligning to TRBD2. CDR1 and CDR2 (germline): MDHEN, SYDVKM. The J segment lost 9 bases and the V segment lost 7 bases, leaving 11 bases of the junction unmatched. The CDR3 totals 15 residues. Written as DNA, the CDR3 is TGTGCCAGCACGCGACTAGCGGGAAGTCTAGGTGAGCAGTTCTTC. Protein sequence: CASTRLAGSLGEQFF.

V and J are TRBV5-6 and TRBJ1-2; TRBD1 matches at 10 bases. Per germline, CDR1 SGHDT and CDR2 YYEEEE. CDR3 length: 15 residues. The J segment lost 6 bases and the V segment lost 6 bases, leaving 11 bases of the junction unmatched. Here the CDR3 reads CASTLVGQGNDGYTF. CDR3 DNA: TGTGCCAGCACCCTCGTGGGACAGGGGAATGATGGCTACACCTTC.

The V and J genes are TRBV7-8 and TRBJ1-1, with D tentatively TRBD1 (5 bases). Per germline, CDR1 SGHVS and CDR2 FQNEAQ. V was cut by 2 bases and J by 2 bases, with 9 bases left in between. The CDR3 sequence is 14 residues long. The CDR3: CASSLWDANTEAFF. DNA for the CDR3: TGTGCCAGCAGCTTATGGGACGCCAACACTGAAGCTTTCTTT.

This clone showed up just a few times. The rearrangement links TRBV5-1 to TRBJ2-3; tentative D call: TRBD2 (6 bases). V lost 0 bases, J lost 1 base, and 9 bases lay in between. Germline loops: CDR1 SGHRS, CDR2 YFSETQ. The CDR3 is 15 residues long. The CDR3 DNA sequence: TGCGCCAGCAGCTTGGTGGTAGCGGGCACAGATACGCAGTATTTT. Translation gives CASSLVVAGTDTQYF.

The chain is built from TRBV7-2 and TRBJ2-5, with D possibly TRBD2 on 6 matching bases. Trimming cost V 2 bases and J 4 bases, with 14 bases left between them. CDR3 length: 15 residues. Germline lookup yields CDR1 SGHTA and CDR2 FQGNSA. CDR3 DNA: TGTGCCAGCAGCTTAAACCCCGGGGACTTAGAGACCCAGTACTTC. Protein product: CASSLNPGDLETQYF.

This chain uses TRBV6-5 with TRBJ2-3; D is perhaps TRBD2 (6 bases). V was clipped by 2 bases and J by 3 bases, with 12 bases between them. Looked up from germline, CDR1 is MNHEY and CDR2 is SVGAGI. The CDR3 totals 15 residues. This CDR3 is CASSYKGTFTDTQYF. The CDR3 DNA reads TGTGCCAGCAGTTACAAAGGGACTTTTACAGATACGCAGTATTTT.

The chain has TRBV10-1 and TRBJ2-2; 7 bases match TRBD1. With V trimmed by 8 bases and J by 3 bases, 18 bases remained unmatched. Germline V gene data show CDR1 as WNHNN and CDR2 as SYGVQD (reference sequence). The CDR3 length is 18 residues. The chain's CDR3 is CASLQGLTGTEYTGELFF. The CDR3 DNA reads TGCGCCAGCCTTCAGGGCTTAACCGGGACAGAGTACACCGGGGAGCTGTTTTTT.

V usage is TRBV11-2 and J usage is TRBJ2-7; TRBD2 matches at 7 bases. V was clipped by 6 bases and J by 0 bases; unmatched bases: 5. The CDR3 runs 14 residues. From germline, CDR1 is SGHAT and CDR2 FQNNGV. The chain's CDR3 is CASRKGGSSYEQYF. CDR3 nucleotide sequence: TGTGCCAGCAGAAAGGGAGGGAGCTCCTACGAGCAGTACTTC. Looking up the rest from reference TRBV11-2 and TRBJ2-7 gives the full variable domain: EAGVAQSPRYKIIEKRQSVAFWCNPISGHATLYWYQQILGQGPKLLIQFQNNGVVDDSQLPKDRFSAERLKGVDSTLKIQPAKLEDSAVYLCASRKGGSSYEQYFGPGTRLTVT.

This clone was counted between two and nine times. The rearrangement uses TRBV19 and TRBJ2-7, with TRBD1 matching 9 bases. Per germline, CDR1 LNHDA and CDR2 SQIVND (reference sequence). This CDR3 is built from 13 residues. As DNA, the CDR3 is TGTGCTATGGGGACAGGGTTAAAGGGCGAGCAGTACTTC. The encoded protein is CAMGTGLKGEQYF.